Described below is a single TCR beta chain sequence and its context. This record comes from a study of OX40 agonist ivuxolimab in advanced cancers. Germline values: CDR1 SGHTA, CDR2 FQGNSA. V gave up 6 bases and J gave up 1 base; unmatched junction bases: 3. CDR3 length: 14 amino acids. Data came from immunoSEQ multiplex PCR; TCRdb stores just in-frame clones and leaves some out. The sample yields 60,000 or so clones, over 75% seen once. This chain connects TRBV7-2 to TRBJ2-3; 8 bases are a match to TRBD2. The TCR was taken from an adult with an advanced solid tumor such as melanoma, head and neck, liver or kidney cancer. The input for sequencing was CD4+ or CD8+ T cells sorted from blood, taken in a trial of the OX40 agonist ivuxolimab. CDR3 DNA sequence: TGTGCCAGCAGGAAAGCGGGGGGCACAGATACGCAGTATTTT. Protein product: CASRKAGGTDTQYF.